These T cell receptor beta chains were read from a single sample in a study of regulatory T cells in long-lasting Graves disease. TCRdb processed the multiplex PCR reads anew with MiXCR; each CDR3 protein has one entry. The profile covers about 340,000 distinct CDR3 sequences, with about 18% appearing a single time and approximately 31% taken by the ten largest. Sequenced here: peripheral blood mononuclear cells (PBMCs), sampled when the disease was refractory, from a patient treated with antithyroid drugs. These receptors were obtained from a female donor with Graves disease. CDR3s include the opening cysteine and the closing phenylalanine or tryptophan. A D gene is named only where the DNA matches it firmly. The size entry is marked missing in some rows and otherwise reads once, few, many or a size class.

j_gene,d_gene,v_gene,abundance,CDR3aa,CDR3nt
TRBJ1-1,TRBD1,TRBV28,many,CASSPLDRAFGKAFF,TGTGCCAGCAGTCCCCTCGACAGGGCGTTCGGCAAAGCTTTCTTT
TRBJ1-2,TRBD1,TRBV12-3/TRBV12-4,many,CASSPWTGGSGYTF,TGTGCCAGCAGTCCTTGGACAGGGGGCTCAGGCTACACCTTC
TRBJ2-3,-,TRBV12-3/TRBV12-4,-,CASSLGGSTDTQYF,TGTGCCAGCAGCCTAGGGGGTAGCACAGATACGCAGTATTTT
TRBJ2-7,TRBD2,TRBV28,many,CASSFPLAGRTYEQYF,TGTGCCAGCAGTTTCCCCCTAGCGGGCCGAACGTACGAGCAGTACTTC
TRBJ1-5,TRBD1,TRBV6-1,many,CASSPGPQGTGNQPQHF,TGTGCCAGCAGCCCCGGTCCACAGGGGACGGGCAATCAGCCCCAGCATTTT
TRBJ2-7,-,TRBV7-8,few,CASSLVGSSASTYEQYF,TGTGCCAGCAGCTTAGTAGGGTCTAGCGCTAGCACCTACGAGCAGTACTTC
TRBJ1-6,-,TRBV28,many,CASRLMGGSYNSPLHF,TGTGCCAGCAGGCTTATGGGGGGCTCCTATAATTCACCCCTCCACTTT
TRBJ1-1,-,TRBV27,many,CASSYDRMNTEAFF,TGTGCCAGCAGCTACGACAGGATGAACACTGAAGCTTTCTTT
TRBJ1-2,-,TRBV6-2/TRBV6-3,-,CASSYTAGGYTF,TGTGCCAGCAGTTATACGGCAGGTGGCTACACCTTC
TRBJ1-4,-,TRBV12-3/TRBV12-4,many,CASGYPSGEEKLFF,TGTGCCAGCGGATACCCATCCGGGGAAGAAAAACTGTTTTTT
TRBJ2-7,TRBD2,TRBV28,-,CASSLVIGDRASGRAYEQYF,TGTGCCAGCAGTTTAGTGATAGGTGACAGGGCTAGCGGGAGGGCCTACGAGCAGTACTTC
TRBJ1-1,-,TRBV18,many,CASSPSQDTEAFF,TGTGCCAGCTCACCGTCGCAGGACACTGAAGCTTTCTTT
TRBJ1-1,-,TRBV7-2,many,CASSYNREQREAFF,TGTGCCAGCAGCTATAACAGGGAACAGCGTGAAGCTTTCTTT
TRBJ1-5,-,TRBV12-3/TRBV12-4,few,CASSLTTGSNQPQHF,TGTGCCAGCAGTTTAACGACAGGTTCCAATCAGCCCCAGCATTTT
TRBJ2-7,-,TRBV20-1,few,CSARAPEQYF,TGCAGTGCTAGAGCCCCCGAGCAGTACTTC
TRBJ1-5,-,TRBV19,few,CASSIQGKANQPQHF,TGTGCCAGTAGTATACAGGGGAAGGCCAATCAGCCCCAGCATTTT
TRBJ2-4,-,TRBV7-8,many,CASSLAARSQAIAKNIQYF,TGTGCCAGCAGCTTAGCAGCCCGGTCACAGGCGATAGCCAAAAACATTCAGTACTTC
TRBJ2-5,TRBD2,TRBV20-1,many,CSASLLAGRGETQYF,TGCAGTGCTAGCCTCCTAGCGGGAAGGGGAGAGACCCAGTACTTC
TRBJ1-2,-,TRBV6-1,many,CASSTVVPNYGYTF,TGTGCCAGCAGTACAGTTGTTCCCAACTATGGCTACACCTTC
TRBJ2-2,TRBD1,TRBV15,few,CATSIRDRGTGELFF,TGTGCCACCAGTATCCGGGACAGGGGCACCGGGGAGCTGTTTTTT
TRBJ1-2,-,TRBV6-5,-,CASSYEDVAF,TGTGCCAGCAGTTACGAGGACGTCGCCTTC
TRBJ1-5,TRBD1,TRBV4-1,-,CASSQGDRRGSNQPQHF,TGCGCCAGCAGCCAAGGGGACAGGAGGGGTAGCAATCAGCCCCAGCATTTT
TRBJ1-1,-,TRBV20-1,few,CSARQGPNTEAFF,TGCAGTGCTAGACAGGGCCCGAACACTGAAGCTTTCTTT
TRBJ2-3,TRBD2,TRBV5-6,-,CASSLSGSSGVVDTQYF,TGTGCCAGCAGCTTGAGTGGGTCTAGCGGGGTTGTAGATACGCAGTATTTT
TRBJ2-2,TRBD2,TRBV6-6,few,CASSYSPLAGAVGELFF,TGTGCCAGCAGTTACTCGCCTTTAGCGGGAGCGGTCGGGGAGCTGTTTTTT
TRBJ2-7,TRBD1,TRBV20-1,-,CSASGGQLEQYF,TGCAGTGCTAGTGGGGGACAGCTCGAGCAGTACTTC
TRBJ1-1,-,TRBV2,many,CASSGIRDTPNTEAFF,TGTGCCAGCAGTGGGATCAGGGATACGCCGAACACTGAAGCTTTCTTT
TRBJ1-6,-,TRBV7-3,many,CASSSGPNSPLHF,TGTGCCAGCAGCTCGGGTCCCAATTCACCCCTCCACTTT
TRBJ2-7,TRBD1,TRBV7-2,few,CASSANGQGIYEQYF,TGTGCCAGCAGCGCGAACGGACAGGGAATCTACGAGCAGTACTTC
TRBJ2-5,-,TRBV29-1,many,CSVVNLGTQYF,TGCAGCGTTGTCAACCTGGGGACCCAGTACTTC
TRBJ2-7,TRBD1,TRBV28,-,CASTSGQGTYEQYF,TGTGCCAGCACCTCGGGACAGGGGACCTACGAGCAGTACTTC
TRBJ2-1,-,TRBV29-1,-,CSVVSWDEQFF,TGCAGCGTCGTGAGCTGGGATGAGCAGTTCTTC
TRBJ2-2,-,TRBV11-2,-,CASSPLKGRAGELFF,TGTGCCAGCAGCCCCCTGAAGGGGCGCGCCGGGGAGCTGTTTTTT
TRBJ2-5,TRBD1,TRBV30,-,CAWSLDRRFETQYF,TGTGCCTGGAGTTTGGACAGGAGGTTCGAGACCCAGTACTTC
TRBJ1-3,-,TRBV9,-,CASSPQPGSGNTIYF,TGTGCCAGCAGCCCTCAACCAGGCTCCGGAAACACCATATATTTT